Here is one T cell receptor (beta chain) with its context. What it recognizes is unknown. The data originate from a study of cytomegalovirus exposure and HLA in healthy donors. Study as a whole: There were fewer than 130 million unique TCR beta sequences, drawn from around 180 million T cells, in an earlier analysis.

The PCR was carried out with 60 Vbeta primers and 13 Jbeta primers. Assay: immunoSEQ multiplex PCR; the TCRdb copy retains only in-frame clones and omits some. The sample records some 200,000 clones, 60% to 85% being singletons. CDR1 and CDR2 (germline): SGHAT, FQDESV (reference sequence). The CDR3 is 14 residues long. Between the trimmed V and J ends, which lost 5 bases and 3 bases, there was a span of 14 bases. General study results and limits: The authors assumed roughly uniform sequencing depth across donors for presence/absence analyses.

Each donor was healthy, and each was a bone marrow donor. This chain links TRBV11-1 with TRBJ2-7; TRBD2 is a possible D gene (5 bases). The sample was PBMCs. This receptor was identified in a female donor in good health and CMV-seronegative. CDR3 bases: TGTGCCAGCAGCCCCCCGGGGAATCACTACGAGCAGTACTTC. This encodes CASSPPGNHYEQYF.